These 25 T cell receptor beta chains were all obtained from the same sample, sequenced in a study of lymphopenia after photon versus proton radiotherapy. The data were produced by immunoSEQ multiplex PCR, yet TCRdb's version contains in-frame clones alone and is incomplete. The sample shows roughly 45,000 clones, around 86% of them seen only once. The source material was peripheral blood, sampled from a patient treated with photon-based radiotherapy. These receptors all stem from a man in his forties or fifties with gastric cancer.

This clone was detected a few times. The gene calls are TRBV9 and TRBJ1-6; no reliable D call. The CDR3 totals 12 residues. Germline loops: CDR1 SGDLS, CDR2 YYNGEE. Trimming removed 0 bases at V and 6 bases at J, with 1 base between. CDR3 sequence reads: CASSVVNSPLHF. The DNA of the CDR3 is TGTGCCAGCAGCGTAGTTAATTCACCCCTCCACTTT.

V is TRBV27 and J is TRBJ2-7, with D possibly being TRBD1 (5 bases). Per germline, CDR1 MNHEY and CDR2 SMNVEV (reference sequence). The CDR3 runs to 14 residues. V shed 5 bases and J shed 5 bases, with 16 bases lying between them. CDR3 DNA: TGTGCCAGCAGTCCCCCGACAGACCCCGACGAGCAGTACTTC. This translates into CASSPPTDPDEQYF.

V and J are TRBV30 and TRBJ2-7; 7 bases agree with TRBD1. Germline values: CDR1 GTSNPN, CDR2 SVGIG (reference sequence). V was pared by 2 bases and J by 2 bases, with 3 bases of the junction left unmatched. CDR3 size: 13 residues. CDR3 sequence reads: CAWSRDSTYEQYF. The CDR3 nucleotides are TGTGCCTGGAGTCGGGACAGTACCTACGAGCAGTACTTC.

This clone was counted a single time. V is TRBV30 and J is TRBJ1-1, with a weak D call TRBD1 (5 bases). Trimming removed 2 bases from V and 3 bases from J, with 13 bases in between. The CDR3 loop spans 14 amino acids. CDR1 GTSNPN and CDR2 SVGIG come from the germline V gene (reference sequence). CDR3 coding DNA: TGTGCCTGGAGTCGGGGCCGGTGGGACACTGAAGCTTTCTTT. Residues: CAWSRGRWDTEAFF. The variable domain in full, with the rest retrieved from reference TRBV30 and TRBJ1-1, is SQTIHQWPATLVQPVGSPLSLECTVEGTSNPNLYWYRQAAGRGLQLLFYSVGIGQISSEVPQNLSASRPQDRQFILSSKKLLLSDSGFYLCAWSRGRWDTEAFFGQGTRLTVV.

The gene calls are TRBV7-2 and TRBJ2-3, with 13 positions matching TRBD2. Germline V CDR1 and CDR2: SGHTA, FQGNSA. V gave up 3 bases and J gave up 4 bases; unmatched junction bases: 10. The CDR3 length is 18 residues. The CDR3 DNA reads TGTGCCAGCAGCTTCTCACTTCTAGGACTAGCGGGGGCAGATACGCAGTATTTT. Amino acid sequence: CASSFSLLGLAGADTQYF.

The chain carries TRBV5-1 and TRBJ2-1, with D possibly being TRBD1 (6 bases). Trimming took 4 bases from V and 5 from J, leaving 10 bases between them. CDR1 is SGHRS and CDR2 is YFSETQ in the germline V gene. CDR3 length: 13 residues. This CDR3 is CASSRTANNEQFF. Written as DNA, the CDR3 is TGCGCCAGCAGCCGGACAGCCAACAATGAGCAGTTCTTC.

The chain carries TRBV5-4 and TRBJ2-3, with 9 bases that match TRBD1. V shed 4 bases, J shed 4 bases, and the junction held 4 bases outside the gene matches. Per germline, CDR1 SGHNT and CDR2 YYREEE (reference sequence). This CDR3 has 14 residues. The CDR3 DNA reads as TGTGCCAGCAGCCGGGACAGGGATGCAGATACGCAGTATTTT. It codes for CASSRDRDADTQYF.

The rearrangement links TRBV7-6 to TRBJ1-1; 8 bases agree with TRBD1. The junction had 13 bases not matched to a gene; V was cut back by 5 bases and J by 5 bases. This CDR3 is 16 amino acids long. In germline, CDR1 is SGHVS, CDR2 FNYEAQ. CDR3 protein: CASSASSQGGGTEAFF. DNA for the CDR3: TGTGCCAGCAGCGCCTCCTCACAGGGGGGAGGTACTGAAGCTTTCTTT.

This chain uses TRBV28 with TRBJ2-1; 10 bases fit TRBD2. From germline, CDR1 is MDHEN and CDR2 SYDVKM. V trimming: 6 bases; J trimming: 1 base; junction bases outside the gene matches: 12. The CDR3 covers 18 residues. The CDR3 reads CASSFFSGGPDSYNEQFF. The CDR3 DNA reads as TGTGCCAGCAGCTTTTTTAGCGGGGGGCCCGATTCCTACAATGAGCAGTTCTTC.

This chain joins TRBV4-2 and TRBJ1-5, with 11 bases that match TRBD1. J lost 10 bases, V lost 4 bases, and 6 bases had no gene match. Germline values: CDR1 LGHNA, CDR2 YNFKEQ. The CDR3 loop spans 14 amino acids. The CDR3 region has the DNA TGTGCCAGCAGCCTCGGACAGGGGGCCACACCCCAGCATTTT. Protein product: CASSLGQGATPQHF.

V usage is TRBV2 and J usage is TRBJ1-2; no firm D call. With 6 bases removed from V and 8 bases from J, the gap between germline ends came to 10 bases. The length of the CDR3 is 11 residues. CDR1 and CDR2 from the germline V gene are SNHLY and FYNNEI. In nucleotides, the CDR3 is TGTGCCAGCAGCACCCTGGGGGGCTACACCTTC. This gives the protein CASSTLGGYTF.

The chain recombines TRBV11-2 with TRBJ2-1; D possibly corresponds to TRBD2 (5 bases). V was shortened by 2 bases and J by 7 bases, with 9 bases between the two germline ends. This CDR3 spans 13 amino acids. CDR1 is SGHAT and CDR2 is FQNNGV in the germline V gene. The CDR3 sequence: CASSLLGGNEQFF. CDR3 DNA sequence: TGTGCCAGCAGCTTACTAGGCGGGAATGAGCAGTTCTTC.

Worth noting for this clone: Compared with germline, one end of the junction differs, possibly owing to a read error. The chain carries TRBV7-7 and TRBJ1-1; D is unclear. Germline CDR1 SSHAT, CDR2 FNYEAQ (reference sequence). This CDR3 has 13 amino acids. The CDR3, as DNA: TGTGCTAGCAGCCCTAGGTTGGACACTGAAGCTTTCTTT. Translating it yields CASSPRLDTEAFF.

V gene TRBV28 combines with J gene TRBJ1-2; D might be TRBD1 (5 bases). Trimming removed 6 bases from V and 8 bases from J, with 16 bases in between. The CDR3 consists of 13 residues. Germline values: CDR1 MDHEN, CDR2 SYDVKM. DNA for the CDR3: TGTGCCAGCAGCCACAAGGGGTTCGGAGGCTACACCTTC. This sequence encodes CASSHKGFGGYTF.

This clone was picked up one time. The chain joins TRBV25-1 to TRBJ1-2, with TRBD1 matching 8 bases. V trimming: 9 bases; J trimming: 2 bases; junction bases outside the gene matches: 8. The germline gives CDR1 MGHDK, CDR2 SYGVNS. This CDR3 is built from 14 residues. CDR3 amino acids: CASLTTGANYGYTF. The DNA for the CDR3 is TGTGCCAGTCTCACGACAGGGGCAAACTATGGCTACACCTTC.

The J gene is TRBJ2-7, the V gene TRBV29-1, with 9 bases lining up with TRBD1. V was pared by 4 bases and J by 5 bases, with 12 bases of the junction left unmatched. The germline V gene has CDR1 SQVTM and CDR2 ANQGSEA. CDR3 length: 15 amino acids. For the CDR3, the DNA is TGCAGCGTTGGGAGCTCCGGGACAGGGTACAACGAGCAGTACTTC. Amino acid sequence: CSVGSSGTGYNEQYF.

There are a few counts of this clone. V usage is TRBV6-1 and J usage is TRBJ1-5; tentatively, D is TRBD1 (6 bases). The CDR3 has 14 residues. Between the trimmed V and J ends, which lost 1 base and 2 bases, there was a span of 6 bases. Germline V gene data show CDR1 as MNHNS and CDR2 as SASEGT. CDR3 nucleotides: TGTGCCAGCAGTGAAGACAGGGGCAATCAGCCCCAGCATTTT. Translation: CASSEDRGNQPQHF.

The DNA of the CDR3 is TGTGCCAGCAGTGAATACTCGACGGGGGGCTATGGCTACACCTTC. It yields the protein CASSEYSTGGYGYTF. The chain is built from TRBV25-1 and TRBJ1-2; the D gene is possibly TRBD1 (5 bases). This CDR3 has 15 residues. Trimming stripped 0 bases from V and 4 bases from J, with 12 bases between. Germline V gene lookup returns CDR1 MGHDK and CDR2 SYGVNS.

This chain uses TRBV11-3 with TRBJ2-2; D might be TRBD1 (7 bases). This CDR3 has 18 amino acids. Germline CDR1 is SGHNT and CDR2 is YENEEA. The V end was cut by 0 bases, the J end by 1 base, with 15 bases between. The CDR3 loop reads CASSLDGGTAKNTGELFF. The CDR3 bases are TGTGCCAGCAGCTTAGATGGCGGGACAGCGAAGAACACCGGGGAGCTGTTTTTT.

The sample holds a few counts of this clone. The chain employs TRBV4-2 and TRBJ2-6; no definite D call. The CDR3 runs to 16 residues. V lost 0 bases, J lost 5 bases, and 11 bases lay in between. CDR1 and CDR2 from the germline V gene are LGHNA and YNFKEQ. The CDR3 DNA reads as TGTGCCAGCAGCCAAGATGTGGGATTTAGGGCCAACGTCCTGACTTTC. Its protein is CASSQDVGFRANVLTF.

This clone came up once. V gene TRBV14 combines with J gene TRBJ2-7; possibly TRBD2 for D (6 bases). In germline, CDR1 is SGHDN, CDR2 FVKESK. Trimming took 0 bases from V and 6 from J, leaving 9 bases between them. The CDR3 extends over 13 amino acids. The DNA of the CDR3 is TGTGCCAGCAGCCAAGATCGCGGGATCGAGCAGTACTTC. It is translated as CASSQDRGIEQYF.

This chain links TRBV4-2 with TRBJ2-7; D is possibly TRBD2 (6 bases). The ends were cut back, 3 bases at V and 3 bases at J, with 15 bases in the middle. Germline V gene sequence: CDR1 LGHNA, CDR2 YNFKEQ. The CDR3 contains 15 residues. The CDR3 is CASSQVLADHYEQYF. The CDR3, as DNA: TGTGCCAGCAGCCAGGTCTTAGCGGACCACTACGAGCAGTACTTC.

The chain couples TRBV5-4 to TRBJ2-3; TRBD2 matches at 8 bases. Unmatched junction bases numbered 13, after V lost 4 bases and J lost 3 bases. This CDR3 has 17 residues. The germline V gene has CDR1 SGHNT and CDR2 YYREEE (reference sequence). The CDR3 sequence is CASSPWGTGGRTDTQYF. CDR3 DNA: TGTGCCAGCAGCCCTTGGGGAACGGGGGGGAGGACAGATACGCAGTATTTT.

This clone has a single count. This CDR3 is CASSIGPLKSSYNEQFF. The CDR3 nucleotides read TGTGCCAGTAGTATAGGTCCCCTGAAGAGCTCCTACAATGAGCAGTTCTTC. The V call is TRBV19, the J call TRBJ2-1, with no clear D. CDR1 is LNHDA and CDR2 is SQIVND in the germline V gene (reference sequence). This CDR3 contains 17 residues. Trimming took 1 base from V and 0 from J, leaving 13 bases between them.

The chain couples TRBV5-1 to TRBJ1-1; D unresolved. Per the germline V gene, CDR1 is SGHRS and CDR2 is YFSETQ. Trimming removed 0 bases from V and 0 bases from J, with 12 bases in between. CDR3 length: 16 amino acids. The CDR3 reads CASSLASGGMNTEAFF. DNA for the CDR3: TGCGCCAGCAGCTTGGCCTCCGGAGGGATGAACACTGAAGCTTTCTTT.